This is a list of T cell receptor beta chains from one sample in a study of blood T cells in healthy people across ages. TCRdb called the 5' RACE reads again in MiXCR, with one record for every CDR3 protein. The profile covers 590,000 or so distinct CDR3 sequences, with about 30% appearing a single time and about a sixth taken by the ten largest. Sequenced: blood. Receptors originate from a woman at least 80 years old in good health. Each CDR3 is given without its conserved first and last residue. Fields, in order: J gene, V gene, CDR3 protein.

>TRBJ2-7|TRBV6-2/TRBV6-3
ASSYSPDRGWGEQY
>TRBJ1-6|TRBV6-5
ASSYGIPSTGNSPLH
>.|TRBV28
ASQRGGRNEQY
>TRBJ1-4|TRBV29-1
SVCRQDDEKLF
>TRBJ1-1|TRBV20-1
GAPSAGVNTEAF
>TRBJ2-7|TRBV20-1
SASPRGMGPYEQY
>TRBJ2-7|TRBV9
ASSEVHHNEQY
>TRBJ2-1|TRBV6-6
ASSYPTSGSRDEQF
>TRBJ2-5|TRBV20-1
SARTSGGAYNEQY
>TRBJ1-1|TRBV19
ASRNDRVTEAF
>TRBJ1-1|TRBV3-1
ASSHGAGRMNTEAF
>TRBJ2-3|TRBV6-6
ASSLAGNAGDTQY
>TRBJ2-7|TRBV21-1
ASNWVVYEQY
>TRBJ1-4|TRBV6-6
ASSRAGENEKLF
>TRBJ2-3|TRBV5-1
ASSLLPSGGSTDTQY
>TRBJ2-7|TRBV25-1
ASSDSGRNYEQY
>TRBJ2-1|TRBV7-8
ASSWTREGNEQF
>TRBJ1-2|TRBV3-1
ASSHRRGRGDYGYT
>TRBJ2-1|TRBV5-6
ASSLDGTYNEQF
>TRBJ2-7|TRBV7-8
ASSAAVLAGGGPYEQY
>TRBJ2-7|TRBV9
ASNQDSSYEQY
>TRBJ2-5|TRBV6-5
ASSRNRMRQETQY
>TRBJ2-6|TRBV6-6
ASEGQGISGANVLT
>TRBJ2-3|TRBV7-7
ASSQVSADTQY
>TRBJ1-6|TRBV5-1
ASSLGVRSSPRH
>TRBJ1-6|TRBV6-5
ASSYGLPDNSPLH
>TRBJ1-2|TRBV7-6
ASSPGAGANYGYT
>TRBJ1-2|TRBV7-3
ASSYQPAGTGINYGYT
>TRBJ2-3|TRBV6-1
ASSDVSGPRDTQY
>TRBJ2-7|TRBV3-1
ASSQVTIDPYEQY
>TRBJ2-2|TRBV2
ASRKDRNTGELF
>TRBJ2-1|TRBV7-9
ASSYRTSGTGNEQF
>TRBJ2-5|TRBV28
ASSWGVEETQY
>TRBJ2-7|TRBV10-3
AVRMTGGAYEQY
>TRBJ2-7|TRBV6-1
ASSEAQSYEQY
>TRBJ1-1|TRBV4-1
ASSLQDTAEAF
>TRBJ2-7|TRBV5-1
ASSWDRGEEQY
>TRBJ1-3|TRBV6-6
ASSRGGWGNTIY
>TRBJ2-1|TRBV5-1
ASSSSAGENEQF
>TRBJ2-1|TRBV5-1
ASDLTGGHHEQF
>TRBJ2-5|TRBV29-1
SVGSRAGAETQY
>TRBJ2-7|TRBV20-1
SAARTSGGLVGYEQY
>TRBJ1-1|TRBV20-1
SARPLRGSTEAF
>TRBJ2-7|TRBV30
AWASGGLSYEQY
>TRBJ2-5|TRBV2
ASRPDRGRGNEQY
>TRBJ1-1|TRBV7-8
ASSSRAGVISNTEAF
>TRBJ2-7|TRBV20-1
SALDRGSYEQY
>TRBJ2-7|TRBV4-1
ASSMTGTASYEQY
>.|TRBV5-1
ASSLAGEQETQY
>TRBJ2-1|TRBV7-3
ASSPTSNEQF
>.|TRBV9
ASSVEGASLNEQY
>TRBJ2-7|TRBV18
ASSPPRGTYEQY
>TRBJ2-3|TRBV12-3/TRBV12-4
ASSLGASADTQY
>TRBJ2-3|TRBV7-9
ASSFRDLADTQY
>TRBJ2-7|TRBV3-1
ASSQGVLNYEQY
>TRBJ1-5|TRBV21-1
ASSKARNRENQPQH
>TRBJ2-5|TRBV7-9
ASSLEASGQETQY